This T cell receptor beta chain was captured by sequencing in a study of blood T cell repertoires in COVID-19. Across the whole study: Acute-phase and convalescent COVID-19 samples originated in the United States, Italy and Spain. T cells, B-cell-depleted T cells, or PBMCs supplied cDNA or gDNA.

This clone was counted only a few times. Original handling: Amplified reference gene primers provided the basis for estimating nucleated cell counts. Sequenced by immunoSEQ multiplex PCR; TCRdb stores in-frame clones only, minus some. Clonal size and the V and J genes are those of that table, whereas D and trimming came from the DNA. The repertoire consists of about 190,000 clones, with 65% to 85% occurring once and the leading ten covering 15% to 20%. Germline loops: CDR1 SNHLY, CDR2 FYNNEI. V was shortened by 8 bases and J by 0 bases, with 8 bases between the two germline ends. There are 13 residues in the CDR3.

The clonotype originates from a man in his sixties with active or convalescent COVID-19. This rearrangement joins TRBV2 to TRBJ1-5; TRBD1 is a possible D gene (6 bases). The material sequenced was peripheral blood. The DNA for the CDR3 is TGTGCCAGCCACAGGGATAGCAATCAGCCCCAGCATTTT. Its protein product is CASHRDSNQPQHF.